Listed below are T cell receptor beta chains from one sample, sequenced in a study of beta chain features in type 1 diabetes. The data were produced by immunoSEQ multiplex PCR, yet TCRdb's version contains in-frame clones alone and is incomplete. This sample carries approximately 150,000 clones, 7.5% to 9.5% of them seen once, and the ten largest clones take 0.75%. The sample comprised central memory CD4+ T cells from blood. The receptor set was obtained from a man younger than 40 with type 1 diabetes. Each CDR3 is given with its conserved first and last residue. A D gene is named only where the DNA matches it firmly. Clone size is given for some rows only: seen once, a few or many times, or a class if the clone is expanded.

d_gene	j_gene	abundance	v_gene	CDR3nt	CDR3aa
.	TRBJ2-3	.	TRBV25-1	TGTGCCAGCAGTGAAGAGGGCAGCACAGATACGCAGTATTTT	CASSEEGSTDTQYF
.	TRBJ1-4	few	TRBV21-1	TGTGCCAGCAGCAGGACAGTTACTAATGAAAAACTGTTTTTT	CASSRTVTNEKLFF
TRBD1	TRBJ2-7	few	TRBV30	TGTGCCTGGAGTGACACCCCAAGGCCCCTGACAGGGAAAGCCTACGAGCAGTACTTC	CAWSDTPRPLTGKAYEQYF
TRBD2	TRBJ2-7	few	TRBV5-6	TGTGCCAGCAGCTTGGGCCTCAGCGGGGGGGCCACCGAGCAGTACTTC	CASSLGLSGGATEQYF
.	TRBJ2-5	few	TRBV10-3	TGTGCCATCAGTGAGAGGGGGATGGAGACCCAGTACTTC	CAISERGMETQYF
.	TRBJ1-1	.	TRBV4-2	TGTGCCAGCAGCTTGGATGCGGGTCGGAACACTGAAGCTTTCTTT	CASSLDAGRNTEAFF
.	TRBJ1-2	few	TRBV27	TGTGCCAGCAGTCCATCCGGGGGATTCTACACCTTC	CASSPSGGFYTF
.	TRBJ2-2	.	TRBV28	TGTGCCAGCAGTTTACCAGGATCTTCCTCGTGGGAGCTGTTTTTT	CASSLPGSSSWELFF
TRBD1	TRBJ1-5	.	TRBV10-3	TGTGCCACCAGGGGGCAAAATAGCAATCAGCCCCAGCATTTT	CATRGQNSNQPQHF
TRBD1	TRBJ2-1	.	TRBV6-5	TGTGCCAGCAGTCGAGACAGGGGGAGGTACAATGAGCAGTTCTTC	CASSRDRGRYNEQFF
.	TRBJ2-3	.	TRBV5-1	TGCGCCAGCAGCTCGGGACTTATCAGCACAGATACGCAGTATTTT	CASSSGLISTDTQYF